These T cell receptor beta chains were read from a single sample in a study of T cell repertoires in cytomegalovirus infection. One entry per CDR3 protein, called by TCRdb with MiXCR from the reads. The table lists about 180,000 distinct CDR3 sequences, under 15% of them singletons, with roughly 27% in the top ten. The specimen was PBMCs. The source is a human donor in good health (CMV status not recorded). Some clones in this sample may be carry-over from other donors' samples. Each CDR3 is given with its conserved first and last residue. The order of the fields is V gene, J gene, D gene, CDR3 protein. A D gene is named only where the DNA matches it firmly.

TRBV20-1,TRBJ2-7,-,CSASPLTRTGEQYF
TRBV3-1,TRBJ1-5,-,CASSQDSRQPQHF
TRBV6-2/TRBV6-3,TRBJ1-2,-,CASSYEGYDYTF
TRBV11-2,TRBJ2-5,-,CASSSGVSQETQYF
TRBV28,TRBJ2-5,-,CASRGDGETQYF
TRBV2,TRBJ2-3,TRBD2,CASSPAGEDTDTQYF
TRBV27,TRBJ1-3,-,CASSLNGQLSGNTIYF
TRBV5-1,TRBJ1-1,-,CASSLPGNEAFF
TRBV5-6,TRBJ2-6,TRBD1,CASSPGTGGSGANVLTF
TRBV19,TRBJ2-1,-,CASSAGLTPGEQFF
TRBV4-1,TRBJ2-7,-,CASSPLFAGSSYEQYF
TRBV7-6,TRBJ2-7,-,CASSFATGPLYEQYF
TRBV12-3/TRBV12-4,TRBJ1-1,-,CASSNRYTEAFF
TRBV7-8,TRBJ2-5,-,CASSSRQTEPQETQYF
TRBV7-8,TRBJ1-4,-,CASSKGPGQREKLFF
TRBV4-1,TRBJ2-6,TRBD1,CASSQDPGQGAGGANVLTF
TRBV7-9,TRBJ2-7,TRBD1,CASSSDRARVYEQYF
TRBV7-2,TRBJ1-2,-,CASSINLGYGYTF
TRBV7-2,TRBJ2-1,-,CASSLDAGLGNEQFF
TRBV19,TRBJ2-3,TRBD2,CASSIKGLAGSTDTQYF
TRBV3-1,TRBJ1-1,-,CASSPDSRGAFF
TRBV29-1,TRBJ2-7,-,CSAGTHTYEQYF
TRBV20-1,TRBJ1-3,-,CSARAPQGSPGNTIYF
TRBV28,TRBJ1-4,-,CASSFMGDGEKLFF
TRBV18,TRBJ2-7,-,CASSPLTGTEQYF
TRBV28,TRBJ1-2,TRBD1,CASSQGQFLFGYTF
TRBV5-1,TRBJ2-7,TRBD2,CASSPPGLAGAYSYEQYF
TRBV7-2,TRBJ2-1,-,CASSLDGGYNEQFF
TRBV28,TRBJ2-7,TRBD2,CASSLERQAGKLYEQYF
TRBV7-9,TRBJ1-2,-,CASSLARGYTF
TRBV6-2/TRBV6-3,TRBJ1-3,-,CASRRLGSPLSGNTIYF
TRBV25-1,TRBJ2-2,-,CASAGSPSDGGELFF
TRBV4-1,TRBJ2-3,TRBD1,CASSHPGTGGGDSRDTQYF
TRBV29-1,TRBJ1-1,-,CSVPTGALEAFF
TRBV11-3,TRBJ2-6,TRBD1,CASSKGATAGANVLTF
TRBV20-1,TRBJ2-3,-,CSARTGTVGTDTQYF
TRBV28,TRBJ1-1,-,CASSSSFLDSRNTEAFF
TRBV7-2,TRBJ2-7,-,CASSRRTAYEQYF
TRBV20-1,TRBJ1-1,-,CSASSIERDSTEAFF
TRBV28,TRBJ1-4,-,CASSLVGDATNEKLFF
TRBV7-2,TRBJ2-1,-,CASTASLSSYNEQFF